This TCR beta chain is drawn from a study of cytomegalovirus exposure and HLA in healthy donors. A multiplex PCR was run with 60 Vbeta primers and 13 Jbeta primers. Here immunoSEQ multiplex PCR was the method, and the copy in TCRdb shows in-frame clones only, minus some. The sample records tens of thousands of clones, approximately 69% being singletons. Trimming shortened V by 3 bases and J by 3 bases, and 9 bases separated the two germline ends. The germline gives CDR1 LNHDA, CDR2 SQIVND (reference sequence). The CDR3 has 13 residues. This TCR came from a woman in her forties or fifties in good health and CMV-seropositive. The J gene is TRBJ2-7, the V gene TRBV19; D is possibly TRBD1 (6 bases). Sequenced: PBMCs. The CDR3 nucleotides are TGTGCCAGTAGTATTGACAGGCTCTACGAGCAGTACTTC. This translates into CASSIDRLYEQYF. Complete variable domain (other parts from reference TRBV19 and TRBJ2-7): DGGITQSPKYLFRKEGQNVTLSCEQNLNHDAMYWYRQDPGQGLRLIYYSQIVNDFQKGDIAEGYSVSREKKESFPLTVTSAQKNPTAFYLCASSIDRLYEQYFGPGTRLTVT.